This is a list of T cell receptor beta chains from one sample in a study of OX40 agonist ivuxolimab in advanced cancers. Generated by immunoSEQ multiplex PCR, the TCRdb table keeps only in-frame clones and is missing some. The data show tens of thousands of clones, about 93% seen once. The sequenced sample was CD4+ or CD8+ T cells sorted from blood, obtained in a trial of the OX40 agonist ivuxolimab. These receptor sequences come from an adult with an advanced solid tumor such as melanoma, head and neck, liver or kidney cancer. CDR3s include the opening cysteine and the closing phenylalanine or tryptophan. Each record gives: J gene, V gene, D gene, clone size, CDR3 protein, CDR3 DNA. A D gene is named only where the DNA matches it firmly. Not every row has a clone size; where given, it reads once, few, many or a size class.

>TRBJ1-1|TRBV9|.|few
CASSVGVMDTEAFF
TGTGCCAGCAGCGTAGGGGTGATGGACACTGAAGCTTTCTTT
>TRBJ1-5|TRBV27|TRBD1|once
CASSLWGQGDGQPQHF
TGTGCCAGCAGTTTATGGGGACAGGGGGACGGGCAGCCCCAGCATTTT
>TRBJ1-1|TRBV30|.|few
CAWRGHGNTEAFF
TGTGCCTGGAGGGGGCACGGTAACACTGAAGCTTTCTTT
>TRBJ2-7|TRBV27|TRBD2|.
CASSLTGLASYEQYF
TGTGCCAGCAGCCTCACGGGACTAGCCTCCTACGAGCAGTACTTC
>TRBJ2-3|TRBV9|.|.
CASSGRARAPDTQYF
TGTGCCAGCAGCGGTAGAGCTAGAGCTCCAGATACGCAGTATTTT
>TRBJ1-1|TRBV27|.|.
CASSFPGRMNTEAFF
TGTGCCAGCTCCTTCCCCGGGCGGATGAACACTGAAGCTTTCTTT
>TRBJ2-7|TRBV30|.|.
CAWSTGSSYEQYF
TGTGCCTGGAGCACAGGGAGCTCCTACGAGCAGTACTTC
>TRBJ2-7|TRBV19|.|.
CASSIGGTNLHEQYF
TGTGCCAGTAGTATAGGAGGGACGAACCTGCACGAGCAGTACTTC
>TRBJ2-7|TRBV4-2|.|.
CASSQVVGAEQYF
TGTGCCAGCAGCCAAGTAGTCGGGGCGGAGCAGTACTTC
>TRBJ1-4|TRBV14|.|few
CASSQVRGSNEKLFF
TGTGCCAGCAGCCAAGTAAGGGGGAGTAATGAAAAACTGTTTTTT
>TRBJ2-5|TRBV4-1|.|.
CASSQGTLGMETQYF
TGCGCCAGCAGCCAAGGAACACTAGGGATGGAGACCCAGTACTTC
>TRBJ2-2|TRBV28|.|.
CASSLRGLTGELFF
TGTGCCAGCAGTCTAAGAGGCCTGACCGGGGAGCTGTTTTTT
>TRBJ1-1|TRBV30|.|.
CAWRGLTEAFF
TGTGCCTGGAGGGGGTTGACTGAAGCTTTCTTT
>TRBJ2-7|TRBV6-1|TRBD1|.
CASSEEQGAYEQYF
TGTGCCAGCAGTGAGGAACAGGGGGCCTACGAGCAGTACTTC
>TRBJ1-1|TRBV10-3|TRBD1|.
CAILDPGQGETEAFF
TGTGCCATTCTCGATCCGGGACAGGGAGAAACTGAAGCTTTCTTT
>TRBJ2-5|TRBV6-5|.|.
CASSSGHGPQETQYF
TGTGCCAGCAGTTCCGGACACGGACCCCAAGAGACCCAGTACTTC
>TRBJ2-4|TRBV13|TRBD2|.
CASLLSGGGLAKNIQYF
TGTGCCAGCCTCCTTAGCGGGGGGGGATTAGCCAAAAACATTCAGTACTTC
>TRBJ1-4|TRBV27|.|.
CASSSTTGFEKLFF
TGTGCCAGCAGTTCGACGACAGGTTTCGAAAAACTGTTTTTT
>TRBJ2-3|TRBV9|.|.
CASSVEPEDTQYF
TGTGCCAGCAGCGTAGAGCCTGAGGATACGCAGTATTTT
>TRBJ2-1|TRBV5-6|TRBD1|.
CASSFEGAVAYNEQFF
TGTGCCAGCAGCTTTGAGGGGGCCGTCGCCTACAATGAGCAGTTCTTC
>TRBJ1-5|TRBV28|.|.
CASSLLGQYNQPQHF
TGTGCCAGCAGTTTATTGGGCCAGTACAATCAGCCCCAGCATTTT
>TRBJ2-7|TRBV30|.|.
CAWSGWEGAYEQYF
TGTGCCTGGAGTGGATGGGAGGGGGCCTACGAGCAGTACTTC
>TRBJ2-7|TRBV6-6|TRBD1|.
CASSYRAQGASEQYF
TGTGCCAGCAGTTACCGTGCGCAGGGGGCTAGCGAGCAGTACTTC
>TRBJ2-3|TRBV7-3|.|.
CASSLIGGTTSTDTQYF
TGTGCCAGCAGCTTAATCGGGGGCACTACTAGCACAGATACGCAGTATTTT
>TRBJ2-4|TRBV27|.|once
CASSFRRGLVQYF
TGTGCCAGCAGTTTTCGGAGGGGTCTCGTTCAGTACTTC
>TRBJ1-2|TRBV7-9|.|.
CAITAGDGYTF
TGTGCCATTACAGCGGGAGATGGCTACACCTTC
>TRBJ1-2|TRBV7-9|.|.
CASSAGRYGYTF
TGTGCCAGCAGCGCTGGACGGTATGGCTACACCTTC
>TRBJ1-2|TRBV5-1|.|.
CASSLDGGDYGYTF
TGCGCCAGCAGCTTGGATGGCGGAGATTACGGCTACACCTTC
>TRBJ1-6|TRBV4-1|TRBD1|.
CASGTQGGFNSPLHF
TGCGCCAGCGGCACCCAGGGGGGATTTAATTCACCCCTCCACTTT
>TRBJ2-3|TRBV7-3|.|.
CASSLDLADTQYF
TGTGCCAGCAGCTTAGACCTCGCAGATACGCAGTATTTT
>TRBJ2-7|TRBV13|TRBD1|.
CASSNTGTGTYEQYF
TGTGCCAGCAGTAATACCGGGACAGGGACCTACGAGCAGTACTTC
>TRBJ1-6|TRBV5-8|.|once
CASSLTAGRALHF
TGTGCCAGCAGCTTAACAGCTGGACGGGCCCTCCACTTT
>TRBJ1-1|TRBV5-6|TRBD1|.
CASSFTGGTEAFF
TGTGCCAGCAGCTTTACAGGGGGCACTGAAGCTTTCTTT
>TRBJ1-6|TRBV27|TRBD1|.
CASSFTTPGQINSPLHF
TGTGCCAGCAGCTTTACGACACCGGGACAGATTAATTCACCCCTCCACTTT
>TRBJ1-2|TRBV4-1|TRBD1|once
CASSQSGTGDFGYTF
TGCGCCAGCAGCCAGTCCGGGACAGGAGATTTTGGCTACACCTTC
>TRBJ2-1|TRBV4-2|.|.
CASSHGQGLKGEQFF
TGTGCCAGCAGCCATGGGCAGGGCCTCAAAGGTGAGCAGTTCTTC
>TRBJ2-4|TRBV4-1|TRBD2|once
CASSHDTGTSGSYIQYF
TGCGCCAGCAGCCACGATACCGGGACTAGCGGGAGTTACATTCAGTACTTC